Listed below are T cell receptor beta chains from one sample, sequenced in a study of T-cell reconstitution after alpha-beta-depleted transplantation in children. TCRdb re-analysed the PCR reads in MiXCR, keeping a single row per CDR3 protein. The sample consists of 490,000 or so distinct CDR3 sequences, under 12% of them appearing once. The sequenced sample was PBMCs, obtained before TCRalphabeta/CD19-depleted stem cell transplant. The receptors originated from a child younger than 10 with inherited bone marrow failure, due to receive a stem cell transplant. Both conserved end residues are part of each CDR3. Fields, in order: D gene, J gene, V gene, clone size, CDR3 protein, CDR3 DNA. A D gene is named only where the DNA matches it firmly. Clone sizes are given selectively: once, few, many, or a class where the clone is expanded.

.	TRBJ2-7	TRBV7-9	many	CASSPGGLYEQYF	TGTGCCAGCAGCCCCGGGGGACTCTACGAGCAGTACTTC
.	TRBJ2-3	TRBV27	many	CASSPRDFTDTQYF	TGTGCCAGCAGTCCGAGGGACTTCACAGATACGCAGTATTTT
TRBD2	TRBJ2-4	TRBV7-9	few	CASSSRTRKNIQYF	TGTGCCAGCAGCTCCCGGACTAGGAAAAACATTCAGTACTTC
TRBD2	TRBJ2-7	TRBV18	many	CASSLKLPGLGPEGSSYEQYF	TGTGCCAGCTCACTAAAGCTGCCGGGACTAGGGCCCGAAGGATCTTCCTACGAGCAGTACTTC
.	TRBJ2-7	TRBV29-1	many	CSVTGAASYEQYF	TGCAGCGTTACCGGGGCAGCCTCCTACGAGCAGTACTTC
TRBD2	TRBJ2-5	TRBV5-4	.	CASSEGGRAGGETQYF	TGTGCCAGCAGCGAGGGCGGGAGGGCCGGGGGAGAGACCCAGTACTTC
.	TRBJ2-2	TRBV12-3/TRBV12-4	few	CASSVPYSNTGELFF	TGTGCCAGCTCCGTTCCCTACAGCAACACCGGGGAGCTGTTTTTT
TRBD1	TRBJ2-7	TRBV5-1	many	CASSLAGQGISYEQYF	TGCGCCAGCAGCTTGGCGGGACAGGGGATTTCCTACGAGCAGTACTTC
.	TRBJ1-4	TRBV28	many	CASSEQGYEKLFF	TGTGCCAGCAGTGAACAGGGCTATGAAAAACTGTTTTTT
TRBD2	TRBJ2-7	TRBV9	many	CASSVSGSVDEQYF	TGTGCCAGCAGCGTGAGCGGGAGTGTGGACGAGCAGTACTTC
.	TRBJ2-2	TRBV5-1	.	CASSLEGTLFF	TGCGCCAGCAGCTTAGAAGGGACGCTGTTTTTT